The entry that follows covers one TCR beta chain sequence. Its antigen is undetermined. Losses at the gene ends were 4 bases for V and 3 bases for J; bases not matched to a gene: 13. CDR1 is MNHEY and CDR2 is SMNVEV in the germline V gene (reference sequence). CDR3 length: 17 amino acids. This record belongs to a study of radiotherapy plus CTLA-4 blockade in lung cancer. Across the study: Around 18% of enrolled patients responded objectively, and about 31% had disease control. Findings and caveats of the study: Dynamics of early blood T cell clones, together with interferon-beta, were reportedly the best predictors of response.

Method: immunoSEQ multiplex PCR; TCRdb's copy keeps in-frame clones and lacks some. The table has about 87,000 clones, around 86% seen once. The material was peripheral blood, obtained from a patient treated with radiotherapy plus ipilimumab. The genes are TRBV27 and TRBJ2-7, with 9 nucleotides matching TRBD1. The sequence derives from a human donor with non-small cell lung cancer that progressed on radiotherapy plus ipilimumab. DNA for the CDR3: TGTGCCAGCAGTTCCCACCCAACCGGGACAGGGTACTACGAGCAGTACTTC. Translation gives CASSSHPTGTGYYEQYF.